This T cell receptor (beta chain) is from a study of tumor-infiltrating lymphocytes in localized non-small cell lung cancer. Overall study context: The cohort mixed smokers and never-smokers, several histologies, and some post-neoadjuvant-chemotherapy samples. The study, taken as a whole, reports: TCR sequencing covered a subset of patients with enough tissue.

To note about this clone: Its specificity is not known.

Clones were sequenced by immunoSEQ multiplex PCR, and TCRdb holds only the in-frame ones, with some missing. The sample shows some 29,000 clones, approximately 83% of them seen only once. The CDR3 is 15 residues long. CDR1 ENHRY and CDR2 SYGVKD come from the germline V gene. Deletions cut 6 bases from V and 6 bases from J, with 18 bases between. The material sequenced was lung tumor tissue. This TCR was sampled from a human donor with non-small cell lung cancer. The chain carries TRBV10-3 and TRBJ1-5; weak D call: TRBD1 (6 bases). CDR3 protein: CAISLSNTGTQPQHF. In nucleotides, the CDR3 is TGTGCCATCAGCCTTTCCAATACAGGGACTCAGCCCCAGCATTTT.